Presented here are 25 T cell receptor beta chains from one specimen sequenced in a study of OX40 agonist ivuxolimab in advanced cancers. Profiling relied on immunoSEQ multiplex PCR, and the TCRdb table lists in-frame clones only, not all of them. The table shows some 45,000 clones, with more than 70% occurring only once. The input for sequencing was CD4+ or CD8+ T cells sorted from blood, taken in a trial of the OX40 agonist ivuxolimab. These receptors all come from an adult with an advanced solid tumor such as melanoma, head and neck, liver or kidney cancer.

This chain connects TRBV23-1 to TRBJ2-2; D might be TRBD1 or TRBD2, each matching 7 bases. TRBV23-1 is labeled an ORF, and its function is uncertain. V was pared by 3 bases and J by 5 bases, with 13 bases between. This CDR3 region has 15 residues. The CDR3 sequence is CASSHRGRGTGELFF. The DNA of the CDR3 is TGCGCCAGCAGTCATAGGGGGCGGGGGACCGGGGAGCTGTTTTTT.

This chain links TRBV6-5 with TRBJ2-5, with a weak D call TRBD1 (5 bases). The V and J ends lost 4 bases and 1 base respectively, with 10 bases between them. The germline CDR1 and CDR2 sequences are MNHEY and SVGAGI. CDR3 length: 14 amino acids. CDR3: CASSSQVGQETQYF. CDR3 DNA: TGTGCCAGCAGTTCACAGGTGGGCCAAGAGACCCAGTACTTC.

The chain employs TRBV15 and TRBJ1-1; D not certain. With 5 bases removed from V and 1 base from J, the gap between germline ends came to 11 bases. CDR3 length: 14 residues. The V gene's germline CDR1 is LNHNV and CDR2 YYDKDF (reference sequence). The CDR3 loop is CATSPGPPNTEAFF. CDR3 nucleotides: TGTGCCACCAGCCCCGGGCCCCCGAACACTGAAGCTTTCTTT.

The J gene is TRBJ2-1, the V gene TRBV7-6; a weak D match, TRBD1 (6 bases). The CDR3 length is 14 residues. With 5 bases removed from V and 3 bases from J, the gap between germline ends came to 11 bases. From germline, CDR1 is SGHVS and CDR2 FNYEAQ. Here the CDR3 reads CASSPRDNYNEQFF. CDR3 nucleotide sequence: TGTGCCAGCAGCCCCCGGGACAACTACAATGAGCAGTTCTTC.

The rearrangement joins TRBV7-2 to TRBJ1-6; TRBD1 agrees at 7 bases. Germline V gene sequence: CDR1 SGHTA, CDR2 FQGNSA. The CDR3 is 17 amino acids. V was clipped by 3 bases and J by 12 bases; unmatched bases: 17. CDR3 nucleotides: TGTGCCAGCAGCTTGAAAGGAGCCGGGACAGCCGTTTTACCCCTCCACTTT. Translating it yields CASSLKGAGTAVLPLHF.

The J gene is TRBJ2-7, the V gene TRBV4-1; TRBD1 aligns across 9 bases. Germline CDR1 and CDR2: MGHRA and YSYEKL. Trimming at V came to 0 bases and at J to 3 bases, leaving 3 bases not matched to a gene. This CDR3 comprises 15 residues. The CDR3, as DNA: TGCGCCAGCAGCCAAGATAAGGGACAGGGCTACGAGCAGTACTTC. It codes for CASSQDKGQGYEQYF.

The rearrangement uses TRBV4-1 and TRBJ2-1; the D is unclear. Germline CDR1 reads MGHRA; CDR2 reads YSYEKL. The CDR3 contains 16 residues. Deletions cut 0 bases from V and 3 bases from J, with 12 bases between. CDR3 bases: TGCGCCAGCAGCCAAGAAGGGAATAGGGTCTACAATGAGCAGTTCTTC. Encoded protein: CASSQEGNRVYNEQFF.

The rearrangement uses TRBV5-1 and TRBJ2-3; a weak D match, TRBD1 (5 bases). The germline gives CDR1 SGHRS, CDR2 YFSETQ. V lost 6 bases and J 4 bases, leaving 15 bases between the germline ends. The CDR3 has 14 residues. As DNA, the CDR3 is TGCGCCAGCACTCAGGAAACAGGATCAGATACGCAGTATTTT. This sequence encodes CASTQETGSDTQYF. Full variable domain (outside the CDR3, taken from reference TRBV5-1 and TRBJ2-3): KAGVTQTPRYLIKTRGQQVTLSCSPISGHRSVSWYQQTPGQGLQFLFEYFSETQRNKGNFPGRFSGRQFSNSRSEMNVSTLELGDSALYLCASTQETGSDTQYFGPGTRLTVL.

This chain connects TRBV27 to TRBJ2-7; D not resolved. This CDR3 has 11 amino acids. Trimming shortened V by 4 bases and J by 2 bases, and 3 bases separated the two germline ends. Germline V gene lookup returns CDR1 MNHEY and CDR2 SMNVEV (reference sequence). The CDR3 loop is CASSSAYEQYF. In nucleotides, the CDR3 is TGTGCCAGCAGTTCAGCCTACGAGCAGTACTTC.

This clone occurred once. This rearrangement joins TRBV5-6 to TRBJ2-5; 7 bases agree with TRBD1. There are 15 residues in the CDR3. V was clipped by 5 bases and J by 0 bases; unmatched bases: 7. The germline CDR1 and CDR2 sequences are SGHDT and YYEEEE. As DNA, the CDR3 is TGTGCCAGCAGGTGGGACAGATCGTACCAAGAGACCCAGTACTTC. Translated, it gives CASRWDRSYQETQYF.

This clone appeared once. The chain employs TRBV2 and TRBJ1-1; D call uncertain. The CDR3 sequence is 15 residues long. The V gene's germline CDR1 is SNHLY and CDR2 FYNNEI. Trimming stripped 7 bases from V and 8 bases from J, with 23 bases between. CDR3 DNA sequence: TGTGCCAGCACCCTGGGAGGCCGGACTGGCAGAGAAGCTTTCTTT. This encodes CASTLGGRTGREAFF.

V and J are TRBV13 and TRBJ2-3, with 8 bases aligning to TRBD1. Per the germline V gene, CDR1 is PRHDT and CDR2 is FYEKMQ (reference sequence). This CDR3 has 14 amino acids. V dropped 5 bases and J dropped 6; count of bases not matched to a gene: 7. CDR3 region: CASSTRQGRDTQYF. Written as DNA, the CDR3 is TGTGCCAGCAGCACTAGACAGGGGAGGGATACGCAGTATTTT. Filled out from reference TRBV13 and TRBJ2-3, the complete variable domain reads AAGVIQSPRHLIKEKRETATLKCYPIPRHDTVYWYQQGPGQDPQFLISFYEKMQSDKGSIPDRFSAQQFSDYHSELNMSSLELGDSALYFCASSTRQGRDTQYFGPGTRLTVL.

The rearrangement links TRBV5-4 to TRBJ2-5; 13 nucleotides agree with TRBD2. The CDR3 covers 17 residues. With 0 bases clipped from V and 5 bases from J, the junction kept 7 bases outside the gene matches. Per germline, CDR1 SGHNT and CDR2 YYREEE (reference sequence). DNA of the CDR3: TGTGCCAGCAGCTTGGGGGGACTAGCGGGAATGAGGGAGACCCAGTACTTC. As protein: CASSLGGLAGMRETQYF.

The chain employs TRBV28 and TRBJ1-4; D call uncertain. Germline CDR1 and CDR2: MDHEN and SYDVKM. The V gene lost 7 bases and the J gene lost 8 bases, with 23 bases spanning the gap. CDR3 length: 16 amino acids. CDR3 sequence reads: CASIARNWTPKEKLFF. The CDR3, as DNA: TGTGCCAGCATAGCCAGAAATTGGACCCCGAAGGAAAAACTGTTTTTT.

The gene calls are TRBV28 and TRBJ2-1; tentatively, D is TRBD1 (6 bases). V lost 4 bases, J lost 3 bases, and 13 bases lay in between. The V gene's germline CDR1 is MDHEN and CDR2 SYDVKM. This CDR3 contains 15 residues. The CDR3 protein is CASSSGTLLYNEQFF. The CDR3 nucleotides read TGTGCCAGCAGTTCCGGGACACTTCTCTACAATGAGCAGTTCTTC.

The V and J genes are TRBV27 and TRBJ1-3; D may be TRBD1 (6 bases). The CDR3 has 17 residues. Trimming removed 0 bases from V and 0 bases from J, with 12 bases in between. The V gene's germline CDR1 is MNHEY and CDR2 SMNVEV (reference sequence). CDR3 in amino acids: CASSLSAGDDSGNTIYF. The CDR3 nucleotides are TGTGCCAGCAGTTTATCCGCAGGGGACGACTCTGGAAACACCATATATTTT.

The rearrangement joins TRBV5-5 to TRBJ2-5; D perhaps matches TRBD2 (6 bases). Per germline, CDR1 SGHKS and CDR2 YYEKEE (reference sequence). V was clipped by 6 bases and J by 3 bases, with 18 bases between them. The CDR3 totals 15 residues. CDR3: CASIPVGGRKETQYF. The CDR3 DNA reads TGTGCCAGCATCCCCGTGGGAGGTAGGAAAGAGACCCAGTACTTC. Together with reference TRBV5-5 and TRBJ2-5, the CDR3 gives the full variable domain: DAGVTQSPTHLIKTRGQQVTLRCSPISGHKSVSWYQQVLGQGPQFIFQYYEKEERGRGNFPDRFSARQFPNYSSELNVNALLLGDSALYLCASIPVGGRKETQYFGPGTRLLVL.

The chain uses TRBV19 and TRBJ1-1; TRBD1 is a possible D gene (5 bases). Germline-derived CDR1 and CDR2 are LNHDA and SQIVND (reference sequence). CDR3 length: 16 amino acids. The V end was cut by 3 bases, the J end by 0 bases, with 14 bases between. CDR3 nucleotide sequence: TGTGCCAGTAGTATGATGACGCAGGGATTGAACACTGAAGCTTTCTTT. Translation gives CASSMMTQGLNTEAFF. Together with reference TRBV19 and TRBJ1-1, the CDR3 gives the full variable domain: DGGITQSPKYLFRKEGQNVTLSCEQNLNHDAMYWYRQDPGQGLRLIYYSQIVNDFQKGDIAEGYSVSREKKESFPLTVTSAQKNPTAFYLCASSMMTQGLNTEAFFGQGTRLTVV.

J is TRBJ1-1 and V is TRBV5-5; tentatively, D is TRBD1 (5 bases). The V gene lost 0 bases and the J gene lost 4 bases, with 16 bases spanning the gap. CDR3 size: 16 residues. Germline CDR1 is SGHKS and CDR2 is YYEKEE (reference sequence). CDR3 nucleotide sequence: TGTGCCAGCAGCTTGGCGTATGGCAGGGTGGCCACTGAAGCTTTCTTT. This gives the protein CASSLAYGRVATEAFF. Full variable domain (missing parts from reference TRBV5-5 and TRBJ1-1): DAGVTQSPTHLIKTRGQQVTLRCSPISGHKSVSWYQQVLGQGPQFIFQYYEKEERGRGNFPDRFSARQFPNYSSELNVNALLLGDSALYLCASSLAYGRVATEAFFGQGTRLTVV.

The chain combines TRBV6-4 with TRBJ2-7; TRBD1 matches 11 bases. With V trimmed by 4 bases and J by 3 bases, 2 bases remained unmatched. CDR1 and CDR2 from the germline V gene are MRHNA and SNTAGT. This CDR3 is 14 amino acids long. The CDR3 here is CASSAGTGGYEQYF. The DNA for the CDR3 is TGTGCCAGCAGTGCCGGGACAGGGGGCTACGAGCAGTACTTC.

V gene TRBV5-1 combines with J gene TRBJ2-7; no definite D call. The CDR3 length is 18 residues. Germline V gene data show CDR1 as SGHRS and CDR2 as YFSETQ. The V and J ends lost 0 bases and 3 bases respectively, with 22 bases between them. CDR3 in amino acids: CASSLVPRSPYYYYEQYF. The DNA of the CDR3 is TGCGCCAGCAGCTTGGTCCCCAGGTCCCCCTACTACTACTACGAGCAGTACTTC.

The DNA of the CDR3 is TGTGCCAGCAGTTTAAGTACTGGCAATGAGCAGTTCTTC. Its protein product is CASSLSTGNEQFF. The rearrangement uses TRBV27 and TRBJ2-1; D not resolved. Trimming stripped 2 bases from V and 6 bases from J, with 8 bases between. CDR3 length: 13 residues. CDR1 and CDR2 from the germline V gene are MNHEY and SMNVEV (reference sequence).

V and J are TRBV27 and TRBJ2-7, with 11 bases aligning to TRBD2. V dropped 2 bases and J dropped 6; count of bases not matched to a gene: 6. This CDR3 is built from 15 residues. CDR1 and CDR2 from the germline V gene are MNHEY and SMNVEV (reference sequence). The CDR3 region is CASSLGSGGASEQYF. The CDR3 nucleotides are TGTGCCAGCAGTTTAGGTAGCGGGGGGGCTAGCGAGCAGTACTTC.

J is TRBJ2-7 and V is TRBV6-6, with 8 bases aligning to TRBD1. In germline, CDR1 is MNHNY, CDR2 SVGAGI (reference sequence). There are 15 residues in the CDR3. V dropped 6 bases and J dropped 3; count of bases not matched to a gene: 10. The CDR3 spells CASRGPGQDYYEQYF. The CDR3 bases are TGTGCCAGCAGGGGCCCGGGACAGGACTACTACGAGCAGTACTTC.

The genes are TRBV6-5 and TRBJ2-3; D perhaps matches TRBD2 (5 bases). V lost 8 bases, J lost 4 bases, and 16 bases lay in between. The CDR3 covers 14 residues. The germline gives CDR1 MNHEY, CDR2 SVGAGI. The CDR3 bases are TGTGCCAGCGCCCTAAGGGAGCTGGCAGATACGCAGTATTTT. It is translated as CASALRELADTQYF.